These 32 T cell receptor beta chains were sequenced from one sample in a study of blood T cells in healthy people across ages. A second roughly 6 to 12 cycle PCR used barcoded and J-beta primers. TCRdb used MiXCR to reprocess the 5' RACE reads, holding one entry per CDR3 protein. The sample gives 540,000 or so distinct CDR3 sequences, about 25% of which show up once; 18% is in the top ten. The specimen was blood. The receptors were sampled from a woman aged 70-85 years in good health.

J is TRBJ2-7 and V is TRBV15, with 7 bases that match TRBD1. Germline V gives CDR1 LNHNV, CDR2 YYDKDF (reference sequence). There are 14 residues in the CDR3. V dropped 5 bases and J dropped 2; count of bases not matched to a gene: 6. The CDR3, as DNA: TGTGCCACCAGCTACCGGACAGGTGCCTACGAGCAGTACTTC. Amino acid sequence: CATSYRTGAYEQYF.

The chain uses TRBV12-3 or TRBV12-4 and TRBJ2-3; no reliable D call. With 2 bases removed from V and 10 bases from J, the gap between germline ends came to 13 bases. This CDR3 has 13 amino acids. The CDR3 is CASSLSTRASQYF. CDR3 bases: TGTGCCAGCAGTTTATCTACCCGGGCCTCGCAGTATTTT.

The CDR3 sequence is CASSVGTGTNYGYTF. CDR3 nucleotides: TGTGCCAGCAGCGTTGGGACAGGAACTAACTATGGCTACACCTTC. The chain links TRBV9 to TRBJ1-2, with 8 bases identical to TRBD1. Per germline, CDR1 SGDLS and CDR2 YYNGEE. This CDR3 comprises 15 residues. V shed 2 bases and J 0 bases; nucleotides not matched to a gene: 3.

V is TRBV6-2 or TRBV6-3 and J is TRBJ1-2; D is ambiguous. Trimming left V 6 bases short and J 3 bases short, with 11 bases between. Germline values: CDR1 MNHEY, CDR2 SVGEGT. This CDR3 contains 13 residues. The CDR3 DNA reads as TGTGCCAGCAGGCATATGGGAGACTATGGCTACACCTTC. This gives the protein CASRHMGDYGYTF.

For the CDR3, the DNA is TGTGCCAGCGGGGTCTCTATCTCAGGAAACACCATATATTTT. Amino acid sequence: CASGVSISGNTIYF. The chain has TRBV6-5 and TRBJ1-3, with D unclear. Germline assignment: CDR1 MNHEY and CDR2 SVGAGI. The V end lost 8 bases, the J end lost 4 bases, and 15 bases lay between the germline ends. The CDR3 is 14 residues long.

The chain joins TRBV20-1 to TRBJ1-4; D gene uncertain. The germline V and J ends were trimmed by 0 bases and 8 bases, with 22 bases remaining between them. The CDR3 has 17 residues. Germline lookup yields CDR1 DFQATT and CDR2 SNEGSKA (reference sequence). The CDR3 loop reads CSARDTTGPLVGEKLFF. CDR3 nucleotide sequence: TGCAGTGCTAGAGATACGACGGGTCCTCTAGTGGGGGAAAAACTGTTTTTT.

The sample holds a few counts of this clonotype. The genes are TRBV25-1 and TRBJ2-7; D not resolved. Deletions cut 3 bases from V and 2 bases from J, with 11 bases between. This CDR3 is 14 amino acids long. Per germline, CDR1 MGHDK and CDR2 SYGVNS. The chain's CDR3 is CASSDPHRTYEQYF. For the CDR3, the DNA is TGTGCCAGCAGTGACCCCCACAGAACCTACGAGCAGTACTTC.

This clonotype was seen a few times. The chain has TRBV6-5 and TRBJ2-1, with TRBD2 matching over 7 bases. This CDR3 spans 12 amino acids. Per the germline V gene, CDR1 is MNHEY and CDR2 is SVGAGI. The J segment lost 14 bases and the V segment lost 6 bases, leaving 10 bases of the junction unmatched. This CDR3 reads CASRFLGLVEFF. DNA of the CDR3: TGTGCCAGCAGATTTCTTGGACTAGTGGAGTTCTTC.

The sample holds a few counts of this clonotype. This chain connects TRBV9 to TRBJ2-6; perhaps D is TRBD1 or TRBD2 (5 bases each). Germline assignment: CDR1 SGDLS and CDR2 YYNGEE. The length of the CDR3 is 15 residues. The V gene lost 0 bases and the J gene lost 2 bases, with 6 bases spanning the gap. CDR3 nucleotides: TGTGCCAGCAGCGTAGGGGGACCTGGGGCCAACGTCCTGACTTTC. This gives the protein CASSVGGPGANVLTF.

This clonotype appeared a few times. This sequence joins TRBV20-1 and TRBJ2-1, with D possibly called TRBD1 or TRBD2 (5 bases each). This CDR3 comprises 14 residues. Germline assignment: CDR1 DFQATT and CDR2 SNEGSKA (reference sequence). V lost 4 bases to trimming and J lost 6 bases, with 16 bases between them. CDR3 sequence (DNA): TGCAGTGCTACTCACGGGACCCTAGGCAATGAGCAGTTCTTC. Amino acid sequence: CSATHGTLGNEQFF.

This clonotype has a handful of counts. This chain connects TRBV4-2 to TRBJ2-3, with D uncertain. Per the germline V gene, CDR1 is LGHNA and CDR2 is YNFKEQ. This CDR3 has 15 amino acids. Trimming left V 2 bases short and J 2 bases short, with 11 bases between. CDR3: CASSQIGDPTDTQYF. The CDR3 coding sequence is TGTGCCAGCAGCCAAATCGGCGACCCCACAGATACGCAGTATTTT.

The chain recombines TRBV28 with TRBJ1-5; a possible D gene is TRBD1 (5 bases). Germline CDR1 reads MDHEN; CDR2 reads SYDVKM. Trimming took 0 bases from V and 9 from J, leaving 15 bases between them. The CDR3 is 15 amino acids. The CDR3 here is CASSLWAGRGGPQHF. Written as DNA, the CDR3 is TGTGCCAGCAGTTTATGGGCAGGCCGGGGCGGGCCCCAGCATTTT.

This clonotype was seen once. This chain connects TRBV20-1 to TRBJ2-5; TRBD1 matches at 7 bases. With the DNA end fitting TRBJ2-1 better, the J assignment may be wrong. Germline V gene lookup returns CDR1 DFQATT and CDR2 SNEGSKA (reference sequence). The CDR3 has 14 amino acids. CDR3 residues: CSAPQRAPGTVQFF. In DNA, the CDR3 is TGCAGTGCTCCCCAGAGAGCTCCTGGGACAGTGCAGTTCTTC.

This clonotype appeared a few times. The V gene is TRBV7-9, the J gene TRBJ2-7, with D possibly matching TRBD1 (5 bases). Trimming took off 6 bases at V and 7 bases at J, with 16 bases between the two ends. Germline loops: CDR1 SEHNR, CDR2 FQNEAQ (reference sequence). This CDR3 comprises 13 residues. CDR3 residues: CASSSQGFGEQYF. For the CDR3, the DNA is TGTGCCAGCAGTTCTCAGGGTTTTGGGGAGCAGTACTTC.

This clonotype has more than one count but fewer than ten. The CDR3 here is CSASGDSYGYTF. CDR3 DNA: TGCAGTGCCTCAGGGGATTCATATGGCTACACCTTC. The rearrangement joins TRBV20-1 to TRBJ1-2; D is possibly TRBD1 (6 bases). V lost 6 bases to trimming and J lost 5 bases, with 13 bases between them. CDR1 and CDR2 from the germline V gene are DFQATT and SNEGSKA (reference sequence). CDR3 length equals 12 residues.

The chain recombines TRBV5-1 with TRBJ2-4, with D maybe TRBD2 (5 bases). Germline assignment: CDR1 SGHRS and CDR2 YFSETQ. Between the trimmed V and J ends, which lost 4 bases and 9 bases, there was a span of 14 bases. CDR3 size: 13 residues. Written as DNA, the CDR3 is TGCGCCAGCAGCGCTGCAGGACTGGCCATTCAGTACTTC. Residues: CASSAAGLAIQYF.

The rearrangement uses TRBV10-3 and TRBJ2-4, with D perhaps matching TRBD1 (6 bases). Germline CDR1 ENHRY, CDR2 SYGVKD. V gave up 2 bases and J gave up 16 bases, with 18 bases separating them. The CDR3 is 13 residues long. Here the CDR3 reads CAISEKGDNLLYF. CDR3 in DNA: TGTGCCATCAGTGAGAAAGGGGACAACCTCCTCTACTTC.

The chain employs TRBV2 and TRBJ1-2, with D possibly being TRBD1 (6 bases). V lost 7 bases, J lost 6 bases, and 18 bases lay in between. Germline CDR1 and CDR2: SNHLY and FYNNEI. The CDR3 loop spans 14 amino acids. For the CDR3, the DNA is TGTGCCAGCAACGTTTGGACAGCAATCAATGGCTACACCTTC. Its protein is CASNVWTAINGYTF.

This clonotype was seen more than once but under ten times. The V call is TRBV19, the J call TRBJ2-4; possibly TRBD2 for D (5 bases). V dropped 6 bases and J dropped 6 bases, with 21 bases sitting between them. From germline, CDR1 is LNHDA and CDR2 SQIVND (reference sequence). This CDR3 region has 16 residues. CDR3 region: CASSEVSRERGNIQYF. CDR3 in DNA: TGTGCCAGTAGCGAAGTTTCTAGGGAGAGAGGAAACATTCAGTACTTC.

This clonotype was picked up a small number of times. The rearrangement joins TRBV7-2 to TRBJ2-1; D remains unclear. Trimming took 2 bases from V and 4 from J, leaving 9 bases between them. Germline assignment: CDR1 SGHTA and CDR2 FQGNSA. The CDR3 has 14 amino acids. CDR3 region: CASSLWQDYNEQFF. CDR3 sequence (DNA): TGTGCCAGCAGCTTATGGCAGGATTACAATGAGCAGTTCTTC.

The CDR3 DNA reads TGTGCCATCAAAGAGCTAGGCTTGGCACCCTACGAGCAGTACTTC. Amino acids: CAIKELGLAPYEQYF. The chain joins TRBV10-3 to TRBJ2-7; D unresolved. This CDR3 spans 15 amino acids. Germline V gene sequence: CDR1 ENHRY, CDR2 SYGVKD. V was pared by 7 bases and J by 2 bases, with 18 bases between.

The V call is TRBV4-1, the J call TRBJ2-5, with unresolved D. CDR3 length: 15 amino acids. Germline assignment: CDR1 MGHRA and CDR2 YSYEKL. V was trimmed by 4 bases and J by 4 bases, leaving 16 bases between them. The CDR3 loop is CASSPVYGMRETQYF. The CDR3 DNA sequence: TGCGCCAGCAGCCCGGTCTATGGCATGCGAGAGACCCAGTACTTC.

This chain uses TRBV7-2 with TRBJ1-6; D perhaps matches TRBD1 (6 bases). V was pared by 5 bases and J by 8 bases, with 10 bases between. The CDR3 has 13 residues. The germline gives CDR1 SGHTA, CDR2 FQGNSA. The CDR3 spells CASSRGADSPLHF. The CDR3 DNA follows: TGTGCCAGCAGCCGGGGGGCGGATTCACCCCTCCACTTT.

V gene TRBV7-3 combines with J gene TRBJ1-1, with 10 bases aligning to TRBD1. The CDR3 is 16 residues long. V dropped 5 bases and J dropped 4; count of bases not matched to a gene: 10. The germline V gene encodes CDR1 SGHTA and CDR2 FQGTGA. CDR3 protein: CASSPRPGQGSTEAFF. The CDR3 coding sequence is TGTGCCAGCAGCCCTCGTCCGGGACAGGGGAGCACTGAAGCTTTCTTT.

This clonotype was found a few times. The rearrangement joins TRBV7-9 to TRBJ2-3; the match to TRBD1 covers 9 bases. CDR1 SEHNR and CDR2 FQNEAQ come from the germline V gene (reference sequence). There are 15 residues in the CDR3. J lost 4 bases, V lost 5 bases, and 7 bases had no gene match. CDR3 coding DNA: TGTGCCAGCAGCATAACAGGGGGCTCGGCAGATACGCAGTATTTT. Its translation is CASSITGGSADTQYF. The full variable domain, with the rest looked up from reference TRBV7-9 and TRBJ2-3, is DTGVSQNPRHKITKRGQNVTFRCDPISEHNRLYWYRQTLGQGPEFLTYFQNEAQLEKSRLLSDRFSAERPKGSFSTLEIQRTEQGDSAMYLCASSITGGSADTQYFGPGTRLTVL.

V and J are TRBV7-9 and TRBJ1-2, with D perhaps matching TRBD1 (5 bases). CDR3 size: 16 residues. Trimming pared 4 bases from V and 6 bases from J, leaving 21 bases between. Per the germline V gene, CDR1 is SEHNR and CDR2 is FQNEAQ (reference sequence). The CDR3, as DNA: TGTGCCAGCAGCTCCCCACTAGGAGGGGCGCGAAATGGCTACACCTTC. Translating gives CASSSPLGGARNGYTF.

CDR3 in DNA: TGTGCCACCAGCAGAGATGTTTGGGGGGGCCAAGAGACCCAGTACTTC. Residues: CATSRDVWGGQETQYF. This chain joins TRBV15 and TRBJ2-5; the match to TRBD2 covers 7 bases. The V and J ends lost 0 bases and 1 base, in that order; junction bases with no gene match: 5. Per the germline V gene, CDR1 is LNHNV and CDR2 is YYDKDF (reference sequence). The length of the CDR3 is 16 residues.

This clonotype has a count of ten or more. The chain recombines TRBV5-1 with TRBJ2-4, with a weak D call TRBD1 (5 bases). CDR1 SGHRS and CDR2 YFSETQ come from the germline V gene. There are 12 residues in the CDR3. Trimming took off 2 bases at V and 8 bases at J, with 8 bases between the two ends. For the CDR3, the DNA is TGCGCCAGCAGCTTACAGGCGGACATTCAGTACTTC. Translating gives CASSLQADIQYF.

Comments on this clonotype: It may be a read error: a sequence one base away is much more abundant. The chain links TRBV6-6 to TRBJ2-7; D ambiguous. The CDR3 is 13 amino acids. Per the germline V gene, CDR1 is MNHNY and CDR2 is SVGAGI (reference sequence). The CDR3 bases are TGTGCCAGCAGTCTCAGGCTTTCCTACGAGCAGCACTTC. Translated: CASSLRLSYEQHF.

The rearrangement uses TRBV6-1 and TRBJ1-4; 9 bases are a match to TRBD1. CDR1 MNHNS and CDR2 SASEGT come from the germline V gene. This CDR3 comprises 15 residues. V was clipped by 4 bases and J by 5 bases; unmatched bases: 5. CDR3 in DNA: TGTGCCAGCAGTGCCGGGACAGGGCGAAATGAAAAACTGTTTTTT. This sequence encodes CASSAGTGRNEKLFF.

In this sample, this clonotype turned up a few times. This rearrangement joins TRBV7-9 to TRBJ1-1, with 8 bases lining up with TRBD1. The junction had 6 bases not matched to a gene; V was cut back by 5 bases and J by 1 base. This CDR3 is 15 amino acids long. CDR1 SEHNR and CDR2 FQNEAQ come from the germline V gene (reference sequence). In DNA form, the CDR3 reads TGTGCCAGCAGCCAAATCGACAGGGGGAACACTGAAGCTTTCTTT. This sequence encodes CASSQIDRGNTEAFF. The full variable domain, its missing parts supplied by reference TRBV7-9 and TRBJ1-1, is DTGVSQNPRHKITKRGQNVTFRCDPISEHNRLYWYRQTLGQGPEFLTYFQNEAQLEKSRLLSDRFSAERPKGSFSTLEIQRTEQGDSAMYLCASSQIDRGNTEAFFGQGTRLTVV.

The rearrangement links TRBV14 to TRBJ2-5, with D possibly TRBD2 on 6 matching bases. The CDR3 has 13 amino acids. Germline V gene sequence: CDR1 SGHDN, CDR2 FVKESK. The V end lost 4 bases, the J end lost 4 bases, and 10 bases lay between the germline ends. CDR3 amino acids: CASSRGDGETQYF. CDR3 nucleotide sequence: TGTGCCAGCAGCCGGGGGGACGGAGAGACCCAGTACTTC.